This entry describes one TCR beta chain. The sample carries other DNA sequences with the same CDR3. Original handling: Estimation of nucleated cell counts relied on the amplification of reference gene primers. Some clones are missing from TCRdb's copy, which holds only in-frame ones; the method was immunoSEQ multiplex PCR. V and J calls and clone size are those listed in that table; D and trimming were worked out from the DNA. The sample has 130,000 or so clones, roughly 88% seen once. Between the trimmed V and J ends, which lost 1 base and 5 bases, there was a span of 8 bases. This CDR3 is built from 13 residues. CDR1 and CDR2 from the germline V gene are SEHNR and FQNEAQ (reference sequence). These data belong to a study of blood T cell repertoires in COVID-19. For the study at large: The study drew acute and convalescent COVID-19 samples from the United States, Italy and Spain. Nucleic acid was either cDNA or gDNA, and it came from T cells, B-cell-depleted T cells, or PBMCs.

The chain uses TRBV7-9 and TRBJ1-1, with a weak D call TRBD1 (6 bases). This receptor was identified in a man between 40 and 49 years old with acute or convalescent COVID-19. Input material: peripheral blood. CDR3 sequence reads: CASSLDQGTEAFF. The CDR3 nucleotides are TGTGCCAGCAGCTTAGATCAGGGGACTGAAGCTTTCTTT.